This paragraph covers one T cell receptor beta chain sequence. The sample is drawn from a study of blood T cell repertoires in COVID-19. Study-wide background: Sites across the United States, Italy and Spain contributed samples from acute and convalescent COVID-19.

Profiling relied on immunoSEQ multiplex PCR, and the TCRdb table lists in-frame clones only, not all of them. The sample includes 200,000 to 300,000 clones, about 87% seen only once; the top ten take 5.5% to 7.5%. This receptor was taken from a woman aged 70-85 years with active or convalescent COVID-19. Material: peripheral blood.

The CDR3 reads CASRPGQGRSNQPQHF. The CDR3 nucleotides are TGTGCCAGCAGACCCGGACAGGGCCGTAGCAATCAGCCCCAGCATTTT. The chain has TRBV5-5 and TRBJ1-5, with 8 positions matching TRBD1. J gave up 0 bases and V 5 bases, and 7 bases lay outside the gene matches. CDR1 SGHKS and CDR2 YYEKEE come from the germline V gene (reference sequence). The CDR3 is 16 amino acids.